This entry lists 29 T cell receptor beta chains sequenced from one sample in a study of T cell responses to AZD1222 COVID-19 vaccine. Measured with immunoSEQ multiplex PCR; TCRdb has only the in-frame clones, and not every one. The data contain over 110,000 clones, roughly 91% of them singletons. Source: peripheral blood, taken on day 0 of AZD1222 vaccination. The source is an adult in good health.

DNA for the CDR3: TGTGCCAGCAGCCAAGAACGGGGATTTGAAGCTTTCTTT. As protein: CASSQERGFEAFF. This chain joins TRBV3-1 (or the pseudogene TRBV3-2) and TRBJ1-1; D unresolved. Germline V lookup: CDR1 LGHDT, CDR2 YNNKEL (reference sequence). V lost 0 bases and J 7 bases, leaving 9 bases between the germline ends. The CDR3 runs to 13 residues.

CDR3 in DNA: TGTGCCAGCTCACCTTCCTCGGGGACAGGGGCGTACGAGCAGTACTTC. It is translated as CASSPSSGTGAYEQYF. The rearrangement uses TRBV18 and TRBJ2-7; 10 nucleotides line up with TRBD1. With V trimmed by 3 bases and J by 4 bases, 9 bases remained unmatched. The CDR3 length is 16 residues. In germline, CDR1 is KGHSH, CDR2 LQKENI. Combining the CDR3 with reference TRBV18 and TRBJ2-7 gives the whole variable domain NAGVMQNPRHLVRRRGQEARLRCSPMKGHSHVYWYRQLPEEGLKFMVYLQKENIIDESGMPKERFSAEFPKEGPSILRIQQVVRGDSAAYFCASSPSSGTGAYEQYFGPGTRLTVT.

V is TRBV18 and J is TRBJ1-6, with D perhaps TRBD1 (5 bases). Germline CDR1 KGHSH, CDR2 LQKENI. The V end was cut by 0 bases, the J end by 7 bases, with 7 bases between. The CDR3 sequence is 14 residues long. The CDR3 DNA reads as TGTGCCAGCTCACCACCTGGGGGGAATTCACCCCTCCACTTT. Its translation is CASSPPGGNSPLHF.

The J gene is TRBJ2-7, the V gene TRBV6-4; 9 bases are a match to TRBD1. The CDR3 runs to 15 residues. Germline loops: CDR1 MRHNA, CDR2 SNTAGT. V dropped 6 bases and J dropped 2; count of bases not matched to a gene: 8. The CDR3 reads CASSQGTGYPYEQYF. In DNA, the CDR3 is TGTGCCAGCAGCCAGGGGACAGGGTATCCCTACGAGCAGTACTTC.

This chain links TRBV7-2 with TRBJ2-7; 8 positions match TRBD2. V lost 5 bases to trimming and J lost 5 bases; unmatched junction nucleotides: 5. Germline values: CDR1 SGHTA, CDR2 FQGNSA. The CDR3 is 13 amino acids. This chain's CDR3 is CASSGRLANEQYF. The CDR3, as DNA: TGTGCCAGCAGCGGCCGACTAGCGAACGAGCAGTACTTC.

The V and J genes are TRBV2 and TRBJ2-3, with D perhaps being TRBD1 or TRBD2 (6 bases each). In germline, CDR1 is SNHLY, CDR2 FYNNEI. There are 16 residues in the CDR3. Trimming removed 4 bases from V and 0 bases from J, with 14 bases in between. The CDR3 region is CASSGGTRDSTDTQYF. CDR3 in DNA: TGTGCCAGCAGTGGCGGGACACGAGATAGCACAGATACGCAGTATTTT. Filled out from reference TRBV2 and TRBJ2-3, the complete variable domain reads EPEVTQTPSHQVTQMGQEVILRCVPISNHLYFYWYRQILGQKVEFLVSFYNNEISEKSEIFDDQFSVERPDGSNFTLKIRSTKLEDSAMYFCASSGGTRDSTDTQYFGPGTRLTVL.

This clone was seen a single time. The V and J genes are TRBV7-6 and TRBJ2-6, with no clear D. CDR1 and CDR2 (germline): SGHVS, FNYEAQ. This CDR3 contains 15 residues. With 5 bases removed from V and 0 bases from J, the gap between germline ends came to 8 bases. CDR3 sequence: CASSARGSGANVLTF. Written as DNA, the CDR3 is TGTGCCAGCAGCGCCCGCGGCTCTGGGGCCAACGTCCTGACTTTC.

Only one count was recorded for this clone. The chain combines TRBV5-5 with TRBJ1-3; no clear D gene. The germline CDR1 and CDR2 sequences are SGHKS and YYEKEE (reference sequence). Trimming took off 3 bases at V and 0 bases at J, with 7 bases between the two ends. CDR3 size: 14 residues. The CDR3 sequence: CASSYGSSGNTIYF. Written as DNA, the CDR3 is TGTGCCAGCAGCTACGGATCCTCTGGAAACACCATATATTTT.

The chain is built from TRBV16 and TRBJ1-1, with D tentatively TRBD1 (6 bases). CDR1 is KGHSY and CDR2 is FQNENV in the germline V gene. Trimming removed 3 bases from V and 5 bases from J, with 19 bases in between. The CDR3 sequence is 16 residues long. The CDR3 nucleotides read TGTGCCAGCAGCCACGCTGGAGGGGGAATTTGGACTGAAGCTTTCTTT. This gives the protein CASSHAGGGIWTEAFF.

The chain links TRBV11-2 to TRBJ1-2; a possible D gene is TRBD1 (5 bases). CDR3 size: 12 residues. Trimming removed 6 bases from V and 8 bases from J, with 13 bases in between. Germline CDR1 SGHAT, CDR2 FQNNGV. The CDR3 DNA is TGTGCCAGCAGGGGGGGATCTAGGGGCTACACCTTC. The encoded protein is CASRGGSRGYTF.

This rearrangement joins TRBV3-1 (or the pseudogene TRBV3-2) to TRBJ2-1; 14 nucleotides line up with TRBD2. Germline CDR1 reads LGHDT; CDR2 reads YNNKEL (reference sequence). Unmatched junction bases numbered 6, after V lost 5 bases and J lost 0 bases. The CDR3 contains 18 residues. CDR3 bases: TGTGCCAGCAGCTGGGGACTAGCGGGGGCAAGCTCCTACAATGAGCAGTTCTTC. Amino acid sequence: CASSWGLAGASSYNEQFF.

The CDR3 is CASSHPGRGLNYGYTF. CDR3 DNA sequence: TGTGCCAGCAGCCACCCAGGAAGGGGATTAAACTATGGCTACACCTTC. The V call is TRBV3-1 (or the pseudogene TRBV3-2), the J call TRBJ1-2; D is possibly TRBD1 (5 bases). V was pared by 3 bases and J by 2 bases, with 16 bases between. CDR1 is LGHDT, CDR2 YNNKEL, per germline (reference sequence). This CDR3 region has 16 residues.

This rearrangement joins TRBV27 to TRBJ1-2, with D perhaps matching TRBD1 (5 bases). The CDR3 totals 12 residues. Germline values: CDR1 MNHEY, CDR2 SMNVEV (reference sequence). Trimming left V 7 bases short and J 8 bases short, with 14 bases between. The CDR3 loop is CASKGAPRGYTF. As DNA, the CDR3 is TGTGCCAGCAAAGGGGCCCCCCGGGGCTACACCTTC.

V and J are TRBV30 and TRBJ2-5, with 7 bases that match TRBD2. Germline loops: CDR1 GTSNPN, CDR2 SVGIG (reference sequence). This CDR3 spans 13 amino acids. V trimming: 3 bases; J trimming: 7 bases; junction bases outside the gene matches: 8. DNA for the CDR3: TGTGCCTGGAGAGGACTAGTCTGGGGGACCCAGTACTTC. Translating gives CAWRGLVWGTQYF.

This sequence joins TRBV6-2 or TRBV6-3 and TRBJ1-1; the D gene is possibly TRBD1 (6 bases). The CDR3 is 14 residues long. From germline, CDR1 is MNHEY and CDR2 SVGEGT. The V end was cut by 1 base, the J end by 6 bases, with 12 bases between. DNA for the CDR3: TGTGCCAGCAGTTACTTTACAGGGAGCGCTGAAGCTTTCTTT. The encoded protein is CASSYFTGSAEAFF.

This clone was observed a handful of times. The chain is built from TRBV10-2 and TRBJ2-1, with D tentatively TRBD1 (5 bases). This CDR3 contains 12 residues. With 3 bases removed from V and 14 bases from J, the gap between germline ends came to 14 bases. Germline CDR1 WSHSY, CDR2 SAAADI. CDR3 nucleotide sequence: TGCGCCAGCAGTGAACAGGACCATGACAAGTTCTTC. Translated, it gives CASSEQDHDKFF.

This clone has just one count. The CDR3 reads CASSFYLNTEAFF. The CDR3 nucleotides are TGTGCCAGCAGTTTTTACTTGAACACTGAAGCTTTCTTT. The chain has TRBV12-3 or TRBV12-4 and TRBJ1-1; no clear D gene. The CDR3 has 13 residues. Between the trimmed V and J ends, which lost 3 bases and 0 bases, there was a span of 5 bases.

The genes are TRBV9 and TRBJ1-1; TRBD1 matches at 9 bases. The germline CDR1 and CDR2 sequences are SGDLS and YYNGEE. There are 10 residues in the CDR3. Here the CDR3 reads CARQGGEAFF. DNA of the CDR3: TGTGCTAGACAGGGGGGCGAAGCTTTCTTT.

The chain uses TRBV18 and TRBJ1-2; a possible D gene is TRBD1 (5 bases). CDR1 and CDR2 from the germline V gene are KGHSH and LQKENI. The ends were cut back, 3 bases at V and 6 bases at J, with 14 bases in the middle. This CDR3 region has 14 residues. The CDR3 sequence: CASSPVTGSDGYTF. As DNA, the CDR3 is TGTGCCAGCTCACCGGTTACAGGTTCCGATGGCTACACCTTC.

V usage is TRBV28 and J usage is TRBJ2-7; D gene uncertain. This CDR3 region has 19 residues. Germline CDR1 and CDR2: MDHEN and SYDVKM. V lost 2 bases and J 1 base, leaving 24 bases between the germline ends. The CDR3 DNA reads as TGTGCCAGCAGTTTACCTGAAGGTGTGGGCCCCTCTATATCCTACGAGCAGTACTTC. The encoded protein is CASSLPEGVGPSISYEQYF.

The CDR3 loop is CASSLDPARSYNSPLHF. In DNA form, the CDR3 reads TGCGCCAGCAGCTTGGACCCAGCTCGATCCTATAATTCACCCCTCCACTTT. The genes are TRBV5-1 and TRBJ1-6; D gene uncertain. Between the trimmed V and J ends, which lost 0 bases and 1 base, there was a span of 11 bases. The V gene's germline CDR1 is SGHRS and CDR2 YFSETQ. The CDR3 has 17 amino acids. Supplemented by reference TRBV5-1 and TRBJ1-6, the full variable domain reads KAGVTQTPRYLIKTRGQQVTLSCSPISGHRSVSWYQQTPGQGLQFLFEYFSETQRNKGNFPGRFSGRQFSNSRSEMNVSTLELGDSALYLCASSLDPARSYNSPLHFGNGTRLTVT.

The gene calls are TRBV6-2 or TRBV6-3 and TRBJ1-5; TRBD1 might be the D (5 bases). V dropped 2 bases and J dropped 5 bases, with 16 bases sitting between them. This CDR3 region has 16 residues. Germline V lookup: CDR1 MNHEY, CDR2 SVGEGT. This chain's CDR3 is CASSYHPGGQDQPQHF. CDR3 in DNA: TGTGCCAGCAGTTACCACCCGGGGGGTCAGGATCAGCCCCAGCATTTT.

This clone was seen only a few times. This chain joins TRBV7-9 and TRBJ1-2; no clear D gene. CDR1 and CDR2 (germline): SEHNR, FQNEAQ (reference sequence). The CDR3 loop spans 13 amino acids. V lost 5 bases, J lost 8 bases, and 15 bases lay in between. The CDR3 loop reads CASSPAGSGGYTF. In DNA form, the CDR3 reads TGTGCCAGCAGCCCAGCGGGGTCGGGAGGCTACACCTTC.

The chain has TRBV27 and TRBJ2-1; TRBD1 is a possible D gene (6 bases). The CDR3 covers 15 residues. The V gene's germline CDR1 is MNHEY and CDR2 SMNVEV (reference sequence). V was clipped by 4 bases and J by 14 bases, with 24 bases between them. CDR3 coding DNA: TGTGCCAGCAGTTCCGGGGACACCTACCCCGTAGTTAAGTTCTTC. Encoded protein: CASSSGDTYPVVKFF.

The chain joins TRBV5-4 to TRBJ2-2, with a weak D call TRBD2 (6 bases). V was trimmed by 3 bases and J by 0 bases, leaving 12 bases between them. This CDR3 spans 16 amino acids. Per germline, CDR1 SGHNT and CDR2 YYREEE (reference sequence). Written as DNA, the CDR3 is TGTGCCAGCAGCTCCTCCGGGGACTCGAACACCGGGGAGCTGTTTTTT. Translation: CASSSSGDSNTGELFF.

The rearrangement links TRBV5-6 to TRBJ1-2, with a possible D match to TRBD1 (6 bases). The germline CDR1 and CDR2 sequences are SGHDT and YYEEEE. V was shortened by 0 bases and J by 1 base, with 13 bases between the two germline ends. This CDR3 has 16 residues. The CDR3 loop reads CASSLVWDTINYGYTF. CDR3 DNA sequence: TGTGCCAGCAGCTTGGTTTGGGACACAATTAACTATGGCTACACCTTC.

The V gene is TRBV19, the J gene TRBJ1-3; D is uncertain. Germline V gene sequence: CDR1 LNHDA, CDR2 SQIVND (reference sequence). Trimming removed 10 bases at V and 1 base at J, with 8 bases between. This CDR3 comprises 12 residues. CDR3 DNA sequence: TGTGCCACCAGCCCTTCTGGAAACACCATATATTTT. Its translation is CATSPSGNTIYF.

The CDR3 is CASSLPGRYEQYF. The CDR3 nucleotides read TGTGCCAGCAGCTTGCCAGGCCGCTACGAGCAGTACTTC. The chain links TRBV5-4 to TRBJ2-7; D is undetermined. V was trimmed by 1 base and J by 3 bases, leaving 8 bases between them. The length of the CDR3 is 13 residues. Germline-derived CDR1 and CDR2 are SGHNT and YYREEE (reference sequence). The whole variable domain, filled in from reference TRBV5-4 and TRBJ2-7, reads ETGVTQSPTHLIKTRGQQVTLRCSSQSGHNTVSWYQQALGQGPQFIFQYYREEENGRGNFPPRFSGLQFPNYSSELNVNALELDDSALYLCASSLPGRYEQYFGPGTRLTVT.

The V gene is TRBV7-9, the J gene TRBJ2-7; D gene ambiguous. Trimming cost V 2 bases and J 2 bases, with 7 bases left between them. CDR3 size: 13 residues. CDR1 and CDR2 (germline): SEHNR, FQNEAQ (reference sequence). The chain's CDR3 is CASSLIPAYEQYF. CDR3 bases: TGTGCCAGCAGCTTAATACCGGCCTACGAGCAGTACTTC.